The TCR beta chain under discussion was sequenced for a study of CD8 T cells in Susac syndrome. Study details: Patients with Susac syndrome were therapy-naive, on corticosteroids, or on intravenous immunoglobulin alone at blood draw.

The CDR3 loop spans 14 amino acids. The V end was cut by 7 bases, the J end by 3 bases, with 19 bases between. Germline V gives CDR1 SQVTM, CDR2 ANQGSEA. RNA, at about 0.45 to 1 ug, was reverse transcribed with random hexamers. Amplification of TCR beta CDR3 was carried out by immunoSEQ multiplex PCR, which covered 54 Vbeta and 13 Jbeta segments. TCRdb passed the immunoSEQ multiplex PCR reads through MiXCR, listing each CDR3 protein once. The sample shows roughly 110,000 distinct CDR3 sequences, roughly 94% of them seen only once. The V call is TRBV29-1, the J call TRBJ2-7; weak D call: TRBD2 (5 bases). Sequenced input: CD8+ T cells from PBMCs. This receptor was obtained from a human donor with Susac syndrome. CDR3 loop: CSALRIGSVYEQYF. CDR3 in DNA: TGCAGCGCCCTTCGTATAGGGAGCGTCTACGAGCAGTACTTC.